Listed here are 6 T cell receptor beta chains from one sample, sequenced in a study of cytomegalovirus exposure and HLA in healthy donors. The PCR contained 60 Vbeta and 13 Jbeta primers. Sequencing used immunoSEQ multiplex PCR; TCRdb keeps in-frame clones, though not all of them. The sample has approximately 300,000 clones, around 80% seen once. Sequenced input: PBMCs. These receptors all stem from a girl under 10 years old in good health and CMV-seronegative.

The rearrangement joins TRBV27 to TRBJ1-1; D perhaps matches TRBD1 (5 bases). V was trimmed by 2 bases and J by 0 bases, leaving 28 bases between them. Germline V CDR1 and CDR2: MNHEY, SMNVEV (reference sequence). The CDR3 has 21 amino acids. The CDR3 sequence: CASSLEQGRKGPSLMNTEAFF. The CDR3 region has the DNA TGTGCCAGCAGTTTAGAGCAGGGCCGGAAAGGACCATCCTTAATGAACACTGAAGCTTTCTTT.

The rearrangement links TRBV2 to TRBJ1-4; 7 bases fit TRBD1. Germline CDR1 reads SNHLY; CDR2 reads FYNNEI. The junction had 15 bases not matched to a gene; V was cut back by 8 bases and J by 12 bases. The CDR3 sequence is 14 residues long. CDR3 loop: CASDTGDIRSELFF. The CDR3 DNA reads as TGTGCCAGCGACACAGGGGATATCAGAAGTGAACTGTTTTTT.

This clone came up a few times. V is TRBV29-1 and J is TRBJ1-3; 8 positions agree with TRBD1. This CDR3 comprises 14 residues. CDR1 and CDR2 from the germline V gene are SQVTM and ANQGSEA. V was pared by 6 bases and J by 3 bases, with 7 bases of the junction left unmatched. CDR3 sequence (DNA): TGCAGCGTGAGACAGGGGCAGGGTGGAAACACCATATATTTT. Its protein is CSVRQGQGGNTIYF. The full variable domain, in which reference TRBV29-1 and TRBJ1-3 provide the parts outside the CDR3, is SAVISQKPSRDICQRGTSLTIQCQVDSQVTMMFWYRQQPGQSLTLIATANQGSEATYESGFVIDKFPISRPNLTFSTLTVSNMSPEDSSIYLCSVRQGQGGNTIYFGEGSWLTVV.

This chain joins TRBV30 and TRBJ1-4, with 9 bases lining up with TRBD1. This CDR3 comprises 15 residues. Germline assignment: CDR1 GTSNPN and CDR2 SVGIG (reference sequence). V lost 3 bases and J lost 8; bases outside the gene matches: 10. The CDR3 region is CAWSGPGTGIEKLFF. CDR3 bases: TGTGCCTGGAGCGGACCCGGGACAGGGATAGAAAAACTGTTTTTT.

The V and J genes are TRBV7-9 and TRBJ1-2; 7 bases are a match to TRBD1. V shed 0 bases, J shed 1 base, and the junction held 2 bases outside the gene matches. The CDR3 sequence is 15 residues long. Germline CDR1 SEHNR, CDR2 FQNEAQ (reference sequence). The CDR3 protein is CASSLAGQVNYGYTF. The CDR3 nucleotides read TGTGCCAGCAGCTTAGCTGGACAGGTTAACTATGGCTACACCTTC.

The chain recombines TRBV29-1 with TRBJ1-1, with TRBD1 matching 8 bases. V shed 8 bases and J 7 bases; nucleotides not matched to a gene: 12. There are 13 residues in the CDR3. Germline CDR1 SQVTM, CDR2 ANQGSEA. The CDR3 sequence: CSITTGDYGEAFF. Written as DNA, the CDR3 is TGCAGCATAACGACAGGGGACTATGGTGAAGCTTTCTTT.